One T cell receptor beta chain is described in this entry. Profiled with immunoSEQ multiplex PCR; TCRdb holds only in-frame clones, not every one. The data show tens of thousands of clones, nearly 90% seen once. The data were obtained in a study of OX40 agonist ivuxolimab in advanced cancers. Germline CDR1 reads SGDLS; CDR2 reads YYNGEE. This CDR3 has 15 amino acids. The V gene lost 0 bases and the J gene lost 10 bases, with 17 bases spanning the gap. Cycle 7 day 1, cycle 4 day 1, and baseline were the timepoints at which blood was sampled. This receptor was taken from an adult with an advanced solid tumor such as melanoma, head and neck, liver or kidney cancer. Source: CD4+ or CD8+ T cells sorted from blood, taken in a trial of the OX40 agonist ivuxolimab. This rearrangement joins TRBV9 to TRBJ2-1; D remains ambiguous. CDR3 coding DNA: TGTGCCAGCAGCGTAGGGATTGGGCTCATAAGGGAGCAGTTCTTC. It specifies CASSVGIGLIREQFF.